This T cell receptor (beta chain) was recovered during a study of vaccination and CD4 T cells after COVID-19. Cultured CD4+ T-cell DNA underwent Oncomine TCR Beta short-read sequencing. Via MiXCR, TCRdb re-called the PCR reads, giving one row per CDR3 protein. The table shows 24,000 or so distinct CDR3 sequences, with roughly 50% occurring only once. The treatment: roughly 11-day PBMC culture with coronavirus spike peptide pools or control peptides (ViraFEST assay). Under the ViraFEST approach, antigen-specific T cells were expanded with peptide pools and TCRs subsequently sequenced. Notes on this clonotype: No antigen is known for it.

This sequence was found in a human donor who had recovered from COVID-19. Sequenced material: CD4+ T cells from blood, cultured in vitro.

The CDR3 bases are TGTGCCAGCAGCTTAGGAGTGGCCGACTCACCTCGGGTTTACGAGCAGTACTTC. Its translation: CASSLGVADSPRVYEQYF. The genes are TRBV7-2 and TRBJ2-7, with D unclear. The V end was cut by 1 base, the J end by 4 bases, with 23 bases between. Germline V gene lookup returns CDR1 SGHTA and CDR2 FQGNSA. The CDR3 spans 18 residues.